This T cell receptor beta chain was retrieved from a study of tissue T cells after allogeneic stem cell transplantation. General study results and limits: Few T cell clones were shared across patients, but motif clusters showed tissue-specific shared signatures. Within patients, tissue anatomy strongly shaped TCR repertoire composition.

About this clone itself: Its antigen is still unknown. Gene names refer to mouse genes. Read coverage stops 1 residue before the CDR3 terminus; the germline J gene supplies the remainder.

V was trimmed by 1 base and J by 6 bases, leaving 7 bases between them. Germline V lookup: CDR1 SNHLY, CDR2 FYNGKV (reference sequence). This CDR3 is built from 12 residues. The method was immunoSEQ multiplex PCR; TCRdb's version includes in-frame clones alone and lacks a portion of them. The sample includes about 48,000 clones, over 65% of them seen just once. The clonotype comes from a pool of C57BL/6 mice in good health. J is TRBJ2-7 and V is TRBV3, with a tentative D call TRBD2 (5 bases). Sequencing used sorted cells pooled from one or two spleens. The sequenced CDR3 bases are TGTGCCAGCAGCTTAGTTGGGGTTGAACAGTAC. Translation: CASSLVGVEQY. From start to end, the CDR3 is CASSLVGVEQYF.